A selection of T cell receptor beta chains follows, all from one sample in a study of identical twins. TCRdb ran MiXCR on the 5' RACE reads and lists one entry per CDR3 protein. This table holds about 100,000 distinct CDR3 sequences, 4.5% to 6.5% found once. The sample was memory T cells sorted from blood. The source of these receptors is a woman aged 45-59 years in good health. Each CDR3 is given with its conserved first and last residue. The order of the fields is CDR3 protein, J gene, V gene.

CDR3 protein: CASRRLANTGELFF
J gene: TRBJ2-2
V gene: TRBV11-2

CDR3 protein: CASSLKGLRSEQYF
J gene: TRBJ2-7
V gene: TRBV7-2

CDR3 protein: CATSDLGLAGGPTQYF
J gene: TRBJ2-3
V gene: TRBV24-1

CDR3 protein: CSARDIRFTDTQYF
J gene: TRBJ2-3
V gene: TRBV20-1

CDR3 protein: CASSLGTVAGYTF
J gene: TRBJ1-2
V gene: TRBV7-9

CDR3 protein: CASQGSGAKNIQYF
J gene: TRBJ2-4
V gene: TRBV19

CDR3 protein: CATSGGEDTEAFF
J gene: TRBJ1-1
V gene: TRBV19

CDR3 protein: CSAFLTPVAAFF
J gene: TRBJ1-1
V gene: TRBV20-1

CDR3 protein: CASRPIGLREGANVLTF
J gene: TRBJ2-6
V gene: TRBV6-2/TRBV6-3

CDR3 protein: CASSLTGSKGEQYF
J gene: TRBJ2-7
V gene: TRBV19

CDR3 protein: CASSFGTSLFAGELFF
J gene: TRBJ2-2
V gene: TRBV27

CDR3 protein: CASRWLDTQYF
J gene: TRBJ2-3
V gene: TRBV12-3/TRBV12-4

CDR3 protein: CSATTSGLPNEKLFF
J gene: TRBJ1-4
V gene: TRBV20-1

CDR3 protein: CASTNRAGGGGYTF
J gene: TRBJ1-2
V gene: TRBV19

CDR3 protein: CSARNLAGSQETQYF
J gene: TRBJ2-5
V gene: TRBV20-1

CDR3 protein: CAWTKSGANVLTF
J gene: TRBJ2-6
V gene: TRBV30

CDR3 protein: CSAGLAGDTEQFF
J gene: TRBJ2-1
V gene: TRBV20-1

CDR3 protein: CASSLARAGTDTQYF
J gene: TRBJ2-3
V gene: TRBV7-2

CDR3 protein: CASSAVNYGYTF
J gene: TRBJ1-2
V gene: TRBV5-1

CDR3 protein: CASSPGLAGGREYF
J gene: TRBJ2-7
V gene: TRBV27

CDR3 protein: CASSQVGRRLNEQFF
J gene: TRBJ2-1
V gene: TRBV4-1

CDR3 protein: CASREQRLLQETQYF
J gene: TRBJ2-5
V gene: TRBV25-1

CDR3 protein: CASSQALGGGSGANVLTF
J gene: TRBJ2-6
V gene: TRBV4-2

CDR3 protein: CASSGSGQKQFF
J gene: TRBJ2-1
V gene: TRBV2

CDR3 protein: CASRGLAGNTGELFF
J gene: TRBJ2-2
V gene: TRBV19

CDR3 protein: CASSTGNGLGGYDQYF
J gene: TRBJ2-7
V gene: TRBV18

CDR3 protein: CAISESMGGIARNTGELFF
J gene: TRBJ2-2
V gene: TRBV10-3

CDR3 protein: CASNVAASYEQYF
J gene: TRBJ2-7
V gene: TRBV2

CDR3 protein: CASSTGFQETQYF
J gene: TRBJ2-5
V gene: TRBV3-1

CDR3 protein: CASSLVVGLPNEQFF
J gene: TRBJ2-1
V gene: TRBV7-6

CDR3 protein: CASSQDRGGSTDTQYF
J gene: TRBJ2-3
V gene: TRBV14

CDR3 protein: CASSYREGLDTQYF
J gene: TRBJ2-3
V gene: TRBV6-5

CDR3 protein: CASRPGATDTQYF
J gene: TRBJ2-3
V gene: TRBV11-3

CDR3 protein: CSVTQLSYEQYF
J gene: TRBJ2-7
V gene: TRBV29-1

CDR3 protein: CSVGGDGTGELFF
J gene: TRBJ2-2
V gene: TRBV29-1

CDR3 protein: CASSRQTSGRVYEQYF
J gene: TRBJ2-7
V gene: TRBV4-1

CDR3 protein: CASSHTRDSPLHF
J gene: TRBJ1-6
V gene: TRBV3-1

CDR3 protein: CASLPQAGANVLTF
J gene: TRBJ2-6
V gene: TRBV5-1

CDR3 protein: CASSAKVEAFF
J gene: TRBJ1-1
V gene: TRBV12-3/TRBV12-4

CDR3 protein: CASSLGRGKNTEAFF
J gene: TRBJ1-1
V gene: TRBV7-2

CDR3 protein: CASSFSFSHGYTF
J gene: TRBJ1-2
V gene: TRBV11-3

CDR3 protein: CSVGGLATNTGELFF
J gene: TRBJ2-2
V gene: TRBV29-1

CDR3 protein: CASREGPNEKLFF
J gene: TRBJ1-4
V gene: TRBV4-1

CDR3 protein: CATSRDSSGSSEQFF
J gene: TRBJ2-1
V gene: TRBV15

CDR3 protein: CASSRGTADTQYF
J gene: TRBJ2-3
V gene: TRBV5-1

CDR3 protein: CASSLTSLAYEQFF
J gene: TRBJ2-1
V gene: TRBV7-3

CDR3 protein: CASGLEPGQGYTF
J gene: TRBJ1-2
V gene: TRBV12-5

CDR3 protein: CASSATSAETQYF
J gene: TRBJ2-5
V gene: TRBV25-1

CDR3 protein: CASSLGDRVRYTF
J gene: TRBJ1-2
V gene: TRBV12-3/TRBV12-4

CDR3 protein: CASSQRATNTEAFF
J gene: TRBJ1-1
V gene: TRBV5-1

CDR3 protein: CASSTGTDSSPLHF
J gene: TRBJ1-6
V gene: TRBV19

CDR3 protein: CSAWAVGQGISGYPF
J gene: TRBJ1-2
V gene: TRBV20-1

CDR3 protein: CASSRAGFYEQYF
J gene: TRBJ2-7
V gene: TRBV14

CDR3 protein: CASSQGSSETSTDTQYF
J gene: TRBJ2-3
V gene: TRBV4-2